This paragraph reports one T cell receptor beta chain. Its cognate antigen is unknown. The source of the sample is a study of T-cell memory formation after mild COVID-19. TCRdb processed the 5' RACE reads anew with MiXCR; each CDR3 protein has one entry. The repertoire consists of roughly 610,000 distinct CDR3 sequences, with approximately 15% occurring once and the leading ten covering roughly 8%. Germline CDR1 reads SGHKS; CDR2 reads YYEKEE (reference sequence). The CDR3 is 15 amino acids. Trimming removed 4 bases from V and 5 bases from J, with 16 bases in between. Study-wide results and limits: The appearance of some responding clones in pre-infection memory suggested that cross-reactive memory joined. CD4/CD8 balance characterized clones contracting day 15 to 85, and CD4+ skew characterized later expanders.

V gene TRBV5-5 combines with J gene TRBJ1-5; D gene ambiguous. Specimen: PBMCs or a T cell subset sorted from them (not recorded which). The clonotype originates from an adult woman who had mild COVID-19 (a few samples of this study predate the infection). Cell type and time point are not known. The CDR3, as DNA: TGTGCCAGCAGCCCCAGCCGGCAAAGAGATCAGCCCCAGCATTTT. Translated: CASSPSRQRDQPQHF.